This entry is about one T cell receptor beta chain. The target antigen is unknown. The entry originates in a study of OX40 agonist ivuxolimab in advanced cancers. Study background: Ivuxolimab is a fully human IgG2 antibody that activates OX40 (CD134). Every 2 weeks, patients got intravenous ivuxolimab at one of six dose levels (0.01-10 mg/kg). General observations from the study: Among the nonresponders, some also had low normalized T-cell clonal expansion. Determination of antigen specificity was not performed for the expanded peripheral T cells.

The protocol was immunoSEQ multiplex PCR, while the TCRdb copy is restricted to in-frame clones and leaves out a portion. Of about 60,000 clones listed, 88% are singletons. CDR3 size: 18 residues. After removal of 6 bases from V and 2 bases from J, the junction contained 12 bases not matched to a gene. Germline V CDR1 and CDR2: LNHDA, SQIVND (reference sequence). The source is an adult with an advanced solid tumor such as melanoma, head and neck, liver or kidney cancer. This chain connects TRBV19 to TRBJ2-1; 11 nucleotides agree with TRBD2. The sequencing here drew on CD4+ or CD8+ T cells sorted from blood, taken in a trial of the OX40 agonist ivuxolimab. The CDR3 loop reads CASSLLAGVGGAYNEQFF. The DNA of the CDR3 is TGTGCCAGTAGCTTACTAGCGGGAGTGGGGGGGGCCTACAATGAGCAGTTCTTC. The entire variable domain, with the rest obtained from reference TRBV19 and TRBJ2-1, is as follows: DGGITQSPKYLFRKEGQNVTLSCEQNLNHDAMYWYRQDPGQGLRLIYYSQIVNDFQKGDIAEGYSVSREKKESFPLTVTSAQKNPTAFYLCASSLLAGVGGAYNEQFFGPGTRLTVL.